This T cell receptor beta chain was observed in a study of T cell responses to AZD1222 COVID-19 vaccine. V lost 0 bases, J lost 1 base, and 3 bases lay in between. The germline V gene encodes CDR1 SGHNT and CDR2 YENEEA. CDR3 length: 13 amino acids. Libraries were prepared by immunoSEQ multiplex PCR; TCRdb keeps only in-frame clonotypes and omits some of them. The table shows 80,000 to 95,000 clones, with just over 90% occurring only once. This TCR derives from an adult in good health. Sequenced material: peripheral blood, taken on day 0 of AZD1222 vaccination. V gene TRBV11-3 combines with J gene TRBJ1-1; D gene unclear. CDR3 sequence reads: CASSLERNTEAFF. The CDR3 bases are TGTGCCAGCAGCTTAGAACGGAACACTGAAGCTTTCTTT.